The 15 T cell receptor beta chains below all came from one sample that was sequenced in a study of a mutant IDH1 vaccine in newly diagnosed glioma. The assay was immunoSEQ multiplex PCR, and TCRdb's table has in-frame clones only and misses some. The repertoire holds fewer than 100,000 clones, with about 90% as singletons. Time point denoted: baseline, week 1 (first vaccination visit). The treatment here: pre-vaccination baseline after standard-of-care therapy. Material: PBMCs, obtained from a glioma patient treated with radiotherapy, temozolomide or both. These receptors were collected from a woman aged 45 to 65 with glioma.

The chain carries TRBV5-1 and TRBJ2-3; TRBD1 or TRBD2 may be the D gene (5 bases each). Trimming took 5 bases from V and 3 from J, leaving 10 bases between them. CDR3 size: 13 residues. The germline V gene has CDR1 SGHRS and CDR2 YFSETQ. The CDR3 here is CASRGTRTDTQYF. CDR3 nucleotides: TGCGCCAGCAGAGGGACCAGAACAGATACGCAGTATTTT.

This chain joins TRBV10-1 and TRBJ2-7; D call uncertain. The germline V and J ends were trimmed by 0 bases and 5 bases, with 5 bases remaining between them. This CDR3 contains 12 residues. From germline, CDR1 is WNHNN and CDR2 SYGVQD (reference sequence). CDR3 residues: CASSESGHEQYF. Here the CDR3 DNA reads TGCGCCAGCAGTGAGTCAGGCCACGAGCAGTACTTC.

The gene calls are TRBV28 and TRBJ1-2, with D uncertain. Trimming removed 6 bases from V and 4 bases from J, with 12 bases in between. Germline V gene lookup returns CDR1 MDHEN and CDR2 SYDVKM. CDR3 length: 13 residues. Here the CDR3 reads CASSPDGFYGYTF. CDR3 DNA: TGTGCCAGCAGCCCAGACGGCTTCTATGGCTACACCTTC.

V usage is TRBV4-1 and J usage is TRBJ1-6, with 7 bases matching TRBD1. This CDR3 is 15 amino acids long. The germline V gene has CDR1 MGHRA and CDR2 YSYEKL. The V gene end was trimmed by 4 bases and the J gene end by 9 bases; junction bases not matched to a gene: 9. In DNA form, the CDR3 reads TGCGCCAGCAGCCCTACCGGGACAGACACTTCACCCCTCCACTTT. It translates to CASSPTGTDTSPLHF.

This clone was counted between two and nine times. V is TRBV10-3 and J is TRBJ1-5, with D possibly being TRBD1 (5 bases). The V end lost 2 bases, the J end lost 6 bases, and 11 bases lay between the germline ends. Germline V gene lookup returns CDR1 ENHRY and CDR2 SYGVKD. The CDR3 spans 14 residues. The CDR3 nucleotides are TGTGCCATCAGTGAGGAGGGGAAGGGTCAGCCCCAGCATTTT. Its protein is CAISEEGKGQPQHF.

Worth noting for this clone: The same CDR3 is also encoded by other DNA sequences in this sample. In DNA form, the CDR3 reads TGTGCCAGCAGCGTAGACGGGAGGGACAATGAGCAGTTCTTC. Amino acids: CASSVDGRDNEQFF. J is TRBJ2-1 and V is TRBV9; 8 bases match TRBD2. Germline V gene sequence: CDR1 SGDLS, CDR2 YYNGEE. The CDR3 consists of 14 residues. V shed 0 bases and J 5 bases; nucleotides not matched to a gene: 1.

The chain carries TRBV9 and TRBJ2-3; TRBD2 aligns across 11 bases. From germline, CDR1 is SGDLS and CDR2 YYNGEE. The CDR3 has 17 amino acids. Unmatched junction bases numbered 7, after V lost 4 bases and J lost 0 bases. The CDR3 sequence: CASSYSGRAGSTDTQYF. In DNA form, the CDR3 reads TGTGCCAGCAGCTATAGCGGGAGGGCGGGGAGCACAGATACGCAGTATTTT.

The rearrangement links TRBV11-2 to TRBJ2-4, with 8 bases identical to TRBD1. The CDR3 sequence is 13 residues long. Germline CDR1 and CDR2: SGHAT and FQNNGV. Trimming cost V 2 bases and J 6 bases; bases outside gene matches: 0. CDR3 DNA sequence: TGTGCCAGCAGCTTACAGGGGGCAAACATTCAGTACTTC. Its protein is CASSLQGANIQYF.

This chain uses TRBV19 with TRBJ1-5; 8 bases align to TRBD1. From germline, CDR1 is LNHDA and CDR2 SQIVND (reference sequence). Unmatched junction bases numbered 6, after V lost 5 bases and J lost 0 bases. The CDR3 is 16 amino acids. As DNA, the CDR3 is TGTGCCAGTAGTCTCCGACAGGGGCGTAGCAATCAGCCCCAGCATTTT. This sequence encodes CASSLRQGRSNQPQHF.

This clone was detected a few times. CDR3 amino acids: CASTLAGPSYEQYF. CDR3 sequence (DNA): TGTGCCAGCACCCTAGCGGGACCCTCCTACGAGCAGTACTTC. This chain joins TRBV6-6 and TRBJ2-7; 9 bases fit TRBD2. Germline V gives CDR1 MNHNY, CDR2 SVGAGI (reference sequence). The V segment lost 7 bases and the J segment 0 bases; nucleotides outside the gene matches: 4. CDR3 length: 14 residues.

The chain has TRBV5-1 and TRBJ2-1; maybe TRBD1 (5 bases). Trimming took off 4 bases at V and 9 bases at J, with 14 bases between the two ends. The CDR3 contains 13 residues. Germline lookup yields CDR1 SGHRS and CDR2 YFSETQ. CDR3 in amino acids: CASSGLGVREQFF. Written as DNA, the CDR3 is TGCGCCAGCAGCGGGCTAGGGGTGCGTGAGCAGTTCTTC.

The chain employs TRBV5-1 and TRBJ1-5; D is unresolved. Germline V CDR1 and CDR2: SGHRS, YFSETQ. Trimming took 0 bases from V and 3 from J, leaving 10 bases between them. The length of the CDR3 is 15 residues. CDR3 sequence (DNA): TGCGCCAGCAGCTTGGATTTCGGATCCAATCAGCCCCAGCATTTT. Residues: CASSLDFGSNQPQHF.

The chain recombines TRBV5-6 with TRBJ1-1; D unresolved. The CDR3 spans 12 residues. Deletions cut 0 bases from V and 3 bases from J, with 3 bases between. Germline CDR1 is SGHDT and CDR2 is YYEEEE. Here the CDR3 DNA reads TGTGCCAGCAGCTTGGGGGACACTGAAGCTTTCTTT. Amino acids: CASSLGDTEAFF. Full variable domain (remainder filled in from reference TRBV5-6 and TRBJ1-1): DAGVTQSPTHLIKTRGQQVTLRCSPKSGHDTVSWYQQALGQGPQFIFQYYEEEERQRGNFPDRFSGHQFPNYSSELNVNALLLGDSALYLCASSLGDTEAFFGQGTRLTVV.

This CDR3 is CASSLQGAADTQYF. DNA of the CDR3: TGCGCCAGCAGCTTGCAGGGGGCCGCAGATACGCAGTATTTT. The chain is built from TRBV5-1 and TRBJ2-3; 8 positions match TRBD1. The CDR3 consists of 14 residues. The V gene's germline CDR1 is SGHRS and CDR2 YFSETQ. V trimming: 1 base; J trimming: 4 bases; junction bases outside the gene matches: 2.

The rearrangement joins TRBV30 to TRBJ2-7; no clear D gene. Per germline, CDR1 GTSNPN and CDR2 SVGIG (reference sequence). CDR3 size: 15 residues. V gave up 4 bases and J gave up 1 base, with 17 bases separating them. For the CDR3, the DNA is TGTGCCTGGAACCCGCCCCGATCAGGATCCTACGAGCAGTACTTC. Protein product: CAWNPPRSGSYEQYF.